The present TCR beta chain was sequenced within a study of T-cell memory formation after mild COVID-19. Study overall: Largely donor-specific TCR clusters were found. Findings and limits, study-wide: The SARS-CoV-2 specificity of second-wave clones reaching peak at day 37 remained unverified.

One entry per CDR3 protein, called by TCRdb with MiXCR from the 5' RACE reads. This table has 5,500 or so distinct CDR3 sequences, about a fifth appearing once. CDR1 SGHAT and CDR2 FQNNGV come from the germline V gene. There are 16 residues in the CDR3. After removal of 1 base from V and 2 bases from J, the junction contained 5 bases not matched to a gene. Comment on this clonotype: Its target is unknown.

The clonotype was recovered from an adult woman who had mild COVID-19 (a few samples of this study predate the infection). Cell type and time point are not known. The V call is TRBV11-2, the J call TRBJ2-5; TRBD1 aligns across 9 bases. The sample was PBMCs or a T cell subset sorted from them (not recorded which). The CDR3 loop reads CASSLGDRAGQETQYF. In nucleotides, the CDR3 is TGTGCCAGCAGCTTAGGGGACAGGGCGGGGCAAGAGACCCAGTACTTC.